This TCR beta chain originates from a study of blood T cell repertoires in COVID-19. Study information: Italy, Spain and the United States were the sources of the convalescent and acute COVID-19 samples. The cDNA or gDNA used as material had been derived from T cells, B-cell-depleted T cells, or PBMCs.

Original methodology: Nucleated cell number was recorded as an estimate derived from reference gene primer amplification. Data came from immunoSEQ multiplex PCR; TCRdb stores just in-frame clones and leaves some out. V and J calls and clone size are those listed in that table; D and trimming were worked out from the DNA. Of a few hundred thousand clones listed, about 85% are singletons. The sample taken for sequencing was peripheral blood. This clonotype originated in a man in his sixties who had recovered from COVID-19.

The CDR3 region has the DNA TGTGCCAGCAGCGCTGCGGCTGACTACGAGCAGTACTTC. Amino acid sequence: CASSAAADYEQYF. This chain joins TRBV9 and TRBJ2-7; D remains ambiguous. V shed 3 bases and J shed 3 bases, with 10 bases lying between them. Per the germline V gene, CDR1 is SGDLS and CDR2 is YYNGEE. The CDR3 covers 13 residues.